The sequence of this T cell receptor beta chain was determined in a study of neurological immune-mediated disorders (dated by TCRdb to about 2019). Background on the whole study: Using UMI-based sequencing, the study compared peripheral blood TCR-beta repertoires from patients with HTLV-I-associated myelopathy (HAM/TSP), patients with multiple sclerosis, and healthy controls. Longitudinal HAM/TSP and healthy donors were sampled at 3 time-points each (about 3-45 month intervals). The cohort was made up of 60 to 75 subjects, consisting of around 14 HAM/TSP patients, 34 multiple sclerosis patients and about 20 healthy controls. Alongside PBMC samples, the set of more than 80 TCR-beta libraries contained longitudinal samples, technical triplicates, and paired CD4+ and CD8+ T-cell subsets that had been sorted. Study-wide conclusions, independent of this receptor: TCR clonal expansion was highest in HAM/TSP patients and lowest in MS patients, with MS patients falling below even healthy controls. No identical CDR3 amino acid sequences were shared among expanded clones across subjects, suggesting private TCR-beta repertoires in all groups.

Its CDR3 holds 16 amino acids, cysteine through phenylalanine. Solely the CDR3 DNA is kept, with 48 bases framed from the first base. From a lookup of the germline V gene (reference sequence), CDR1 and CDR2 are SEHNR and FQNEAQ. V is cut by 2 bases and J by 1 base, and the space between the germline ends is 14 bases. The label giving this sample's time point can be read as: longitudinal time-point 1 (baseline). The healthy controls were volunteers from blood banks in Maryland, USA. Unsorted PBMC libraries were generated from 2 million PBMCs stored in RNAlater at -80 °C until RNA extraction. Peripheral blood underwent Ficoll-Hypaque density gradient centrifugation to isolate PBMCs, which were then cryopreserved in liquid nitrogen. cDNA was synthesized by template-switch 5'RACE using a primer carrying a 10-nucleotide random unique molecular identifier by which each TCR transcript was tagged. Every sequencing run covered 15-18 subjects and yielded more than 170 million TCR-beta sequences. Total RNA was extracted with the RNeasy kit. The KAPA Real-time Library Amplification kit was used to amplify TCR-beta VDJ regions with primers targeting the TCR constant region and the 5'RACE anchor. Sample indexes and Illumina adaptors were added in a first PCR, after which library yield was increased in a second PCR. The roughly 650 bp TCR product was size-selected on a 2% E-gel SizeSelection system after Ampure bead purification. Before pooling, library quality was checked on a Bioanalyzer, concentration was measured with Qubit, and libraries were quantified with the Kapa Library Quantification kit. An Illumina HiSeq 2500 was used to sequence the libraries paired-end at 2 x 150 bp. To increase sequence diversity, roughly 24-32% phiX was spiked into each library pool. In the original analysis: The quality-filtered reads were processed with the UMI-based MiGEC pipeline, whose error correction step removed more than 75% of the raw TCR sequences. VDJ genes were aligned to IMGT germline references, and clonotypes were defined by unique CDR3 amino acid sequence plus V-J genes. Clonal expansion, Shannon diversity and CDR3 relatedness (CalcPairwiseDistances, ClusterSamples) were evaluated with VDJtools, and phylogenetic trees were built with CLCbio workbench. Clones with at least 8 unique UMIs were defined as expanded, with this threshold being based on coefficient-of-variation modelling across technical triplicates. TCRdb trimmed the raw reads at Q25, called clones with MiXCR and kept productive beta chains. Rows merge per CDR3 protein into single entries with the most common DNA and genes. These V and J calls are TCRdb output, not the study's own analysis. This sample holds over 55,000 distinct CDR3 sequences; about a tenth were observed only once. Together, the top ten hold more than 9% of the sample.

This clonotype was detected ten times or more. There is no known antigen for this receptor. No base quality information exists; no much larger clone differs at one position. The chain is assembled from TRBV7-9 and TRBJ1-1, with the D segment identity uncertain. The TCR comes from a man between 25 and 39 years old in good health. Material for sequencing was PBMCs. The CDR3 reads CASSLNRGVWNTEAFF. The nucleotide sequence is TGTGCCAGCAGCTTAAACCGCGGGGTTTGGAACACTGAAGCTTTCTTT.